This TCR beta chain appears in the sequencing data of a study of T cell responses to AZD1222 COVID-19 vaccine. Turning to the study itself: Pooling of second doses given at about 4 or about 12 weeks was done. General study findings and limits: Most donors were white British and more were female, and clonal diversity was possibly underestimated. Sampling that yielded the repertoires occurred only after the peak T cell response. Only a handful of people who got AZD1222 tested seropositive at baseline.

V lost 1 base and J lost 4, with 10 bases in between. This CDR3 region has 14 residues. Germline CDR1 is MDHEN and CDR2 is SYDVKM. Libraries were prepared by immunoSEQ multiplex PCR; TCRdb keeps only in-frame clonotypes and omits some of them. The sample has 150,000 or so clones, 88% seen once. About this clone itself: Its target is unknown.

This clonotype originated in an adult in good health. V and J are TRBV28 and TRBJ1-2, with D maybe TRBD1 (5 bases). The sequencing used peripheral blood, collected on day 0 of AZD1222 vaccination. Here the CDR3 DNA reads TGTGCCAGCAGTTTATCTACACAGGTCTATGGCTACACCTTC. Encoded protein: CASSLSTQVYGYTF.